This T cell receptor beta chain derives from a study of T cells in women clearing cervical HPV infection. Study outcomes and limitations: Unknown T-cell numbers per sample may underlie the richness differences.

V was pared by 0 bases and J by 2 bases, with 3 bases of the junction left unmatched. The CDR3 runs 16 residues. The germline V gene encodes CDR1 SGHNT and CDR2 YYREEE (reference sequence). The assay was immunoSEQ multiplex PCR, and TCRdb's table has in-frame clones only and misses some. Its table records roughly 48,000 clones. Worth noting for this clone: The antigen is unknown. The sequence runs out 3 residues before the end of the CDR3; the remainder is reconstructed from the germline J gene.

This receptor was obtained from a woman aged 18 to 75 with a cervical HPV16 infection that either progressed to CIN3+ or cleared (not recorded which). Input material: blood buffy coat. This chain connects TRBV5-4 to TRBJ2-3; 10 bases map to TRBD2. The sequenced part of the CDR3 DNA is TGTGCCAGCAGCTTGGTAGGACTAGCGGTCACAGATACG. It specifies CASSLVGLAVTDT. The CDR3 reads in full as CASSLVGLAVTDTQYF.